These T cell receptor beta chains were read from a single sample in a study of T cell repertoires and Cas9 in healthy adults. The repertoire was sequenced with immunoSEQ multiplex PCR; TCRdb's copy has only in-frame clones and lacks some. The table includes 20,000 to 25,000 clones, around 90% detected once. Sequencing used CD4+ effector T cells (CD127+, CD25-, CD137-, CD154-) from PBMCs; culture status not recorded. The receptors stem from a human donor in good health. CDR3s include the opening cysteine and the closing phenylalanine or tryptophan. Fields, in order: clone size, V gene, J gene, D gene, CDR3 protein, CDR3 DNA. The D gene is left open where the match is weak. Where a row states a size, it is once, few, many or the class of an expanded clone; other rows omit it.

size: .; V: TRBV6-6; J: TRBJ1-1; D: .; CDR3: CASRSPGGTTEAFF; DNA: TGTGCCAGCAGATCCCCTGGGGGGACCACTGAAGCTTTCTTT
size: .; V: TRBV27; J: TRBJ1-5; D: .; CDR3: CASSLMGFQPQHF; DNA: TGTGCCAGCAGTTTAATGGGGTTCCAGCCCCAGCATTTT
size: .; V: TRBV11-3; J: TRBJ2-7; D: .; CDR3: CAGSFDRKDYEQYF; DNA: TGTGCCGGCAGCTTTGACAGAAAGGACTACGAGCAGTACTTC
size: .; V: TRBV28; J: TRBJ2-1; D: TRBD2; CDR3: CASSSGRSYNEQFF; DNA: TGTGCCAGTTCGAGCGGGAGAAGCTACAATGAGCAGTTCTTC
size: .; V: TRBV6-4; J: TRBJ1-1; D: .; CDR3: CASSASDRGSTEAFF; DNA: TGTGCCAGCAGTGCCTCCGACCGCGGTTCGACTGAAGCTTTCTTT
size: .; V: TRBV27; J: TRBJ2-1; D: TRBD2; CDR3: CASSLGRGGSRYNEQFF; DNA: TGTGCCAGCAGTTTGGGGCGGGGGGGCTCGAGATACAATGAGCAGTTCTTC
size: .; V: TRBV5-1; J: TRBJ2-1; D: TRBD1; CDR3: CASSLGDRFNEQFF; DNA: TGCGCCAGCAGCTTGGGGGACAGGTTCAATGAGCAGTTCTTC
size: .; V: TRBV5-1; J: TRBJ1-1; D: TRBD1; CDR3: CASSPGQGHTEAFF; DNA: TGCGCCAGCAGCCCGGGACAGGGACACACTGAAGCTTTCTTT
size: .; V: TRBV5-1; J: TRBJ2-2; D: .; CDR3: CASSFAGTRNTGELFF; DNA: TGCGCCAGCAGCTTCGCCGGGACACGGAACACCGGGGAGCTGTTTTTT
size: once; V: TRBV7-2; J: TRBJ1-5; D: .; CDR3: CASSLDSNQPQHF; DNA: TGTGCCAGCAGCTTAGACAGCAATCAGCCCCAGCATTTT
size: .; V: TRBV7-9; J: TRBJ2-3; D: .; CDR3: CASSFGALSTDTQYF; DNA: TGTGCCAGCAGCTTCGGGGCCCTCAGCACAGATACGCAGTATTTT
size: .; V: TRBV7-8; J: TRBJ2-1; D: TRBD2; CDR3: CASSWAASGEQFF; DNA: TGTGCCAGCAGTTGGGCGGCTAGCGGTGAGCAGTTCTTC
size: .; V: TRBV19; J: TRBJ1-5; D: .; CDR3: CASSMGLVLSNQPQHF; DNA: TGTGCCAGTAGTATGGGGCTGGTATTAAGCAATCAGCCCCAGCATTTT
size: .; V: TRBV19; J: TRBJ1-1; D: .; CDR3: CASSTSLGGTEAFF; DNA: TGTGCCAGTAGTACGAGCTTGGGGGGCACTGAAGCTTTCTTT
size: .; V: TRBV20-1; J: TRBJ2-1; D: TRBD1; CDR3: CSGSTGGQQFF; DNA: TGCAGTGGATCAACAGGGGGCCAGCAGTTCTTC
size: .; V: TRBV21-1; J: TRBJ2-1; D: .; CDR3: CASSQSPGTGRTWFF; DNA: TGTGCCAGCAGCCAATCTCCCGGGACAGGGAGGACGTGGTTCTTC
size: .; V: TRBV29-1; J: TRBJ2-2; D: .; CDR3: CSVQGRANTGELFF; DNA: TGCAGCGTTCAAGGCAGAGCGAACACCGGGGAGCTGTTTTTT
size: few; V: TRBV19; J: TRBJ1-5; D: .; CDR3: CASSTRDTRNQPQHF; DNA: TGTGCCAGTAGTACCCGGGACACGAGGAATCAGCCCCAGCATTTT
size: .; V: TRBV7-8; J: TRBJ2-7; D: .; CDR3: CASSPPPGYEQYF; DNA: TGTGCCAGCAGCCCACCACCGGGCTACGAGCAGTACTTC
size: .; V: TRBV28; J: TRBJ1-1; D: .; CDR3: CASSRDRGRFF; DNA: TGTGCCAGCAGCAGGGACCGGGGACGATTCTTT
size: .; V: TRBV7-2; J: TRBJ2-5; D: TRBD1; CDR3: CASRGTGRQETQYF; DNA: TGTGCCAGCAGGGGGACAGGCCGACAAGAGACCCAGTACTTC
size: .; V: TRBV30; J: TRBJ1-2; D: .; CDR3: CAWSVSSNYGYTF; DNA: TGTGCCTGGAGTGTATCCAGTAACTATGGCTACACCTTC
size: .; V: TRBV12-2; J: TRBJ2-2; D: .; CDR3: CASRPFCRELFF; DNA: TGTGCAAGTCGCCCTTTTTGTCGGGAGCTGTTTTTT
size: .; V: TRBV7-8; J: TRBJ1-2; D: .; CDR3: CASSSPMAATYGYTF; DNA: TGTGCCAGCAGCTCCCCCATGGCCGCAACCTATGGCTACACCTTC
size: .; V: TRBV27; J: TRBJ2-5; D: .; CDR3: CASSFAGFRETQYF; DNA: TGTGCCAGCAGTTTCGCCGGGTTTCGGGAGACCCAGTACTTC
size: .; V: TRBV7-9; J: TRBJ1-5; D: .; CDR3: CASSLGLIDQPQHF; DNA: TGTGCCAGCAGCTTGGGACTTATAGATCAGCCCCAGCATTTT
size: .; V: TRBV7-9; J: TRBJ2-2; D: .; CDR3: CASSLLPAGAAGELFF; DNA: TGTGCCAGCAGCTTACTCCCTGCGGGGGCGGCCGGGGAGCTGTTTTTT
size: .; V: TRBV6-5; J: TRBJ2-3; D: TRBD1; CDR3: CASTLTGQGTDTQYF; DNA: TGTGCCAGCACCCTAACCGGACAGGGCACAGATACGCAGTATTTT
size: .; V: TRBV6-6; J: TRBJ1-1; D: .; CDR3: CASSYRWDTEAFF; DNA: TGTGCCAGCAGTTACAGGTGGGACACTGAAGCTTTCTTT
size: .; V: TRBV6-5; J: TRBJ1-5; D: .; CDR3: CAASLGSQPQHF; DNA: TGTGCCGCCTCCCTGGGGAGTCAGCCCCAGCATTTT
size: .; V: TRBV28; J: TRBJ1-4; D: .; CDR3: CASSLPGSTNEKLFF; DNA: TGTGCCAGCAGCCTACCCGGTTCGACTAATGAAAAACTGTTTTTT
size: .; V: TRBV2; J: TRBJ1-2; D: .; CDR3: CASTTDTGNYGYTF; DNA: TGTGCCAGCACCACGGACACGGGTAACTATGGCTACACCTTC
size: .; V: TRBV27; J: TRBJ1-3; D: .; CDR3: CATNSTGGSPKRASGNTIYF; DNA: TGTGCCACCAACTCTACGGGGGGAAGTCCCAAGCGCGCCTCTGGAAACACCATATATTTT
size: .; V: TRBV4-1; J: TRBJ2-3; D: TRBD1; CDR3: CASSHPGQPLSTDTQYF; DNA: TGCGCCAGCAGCCACCCGGGACAGCCCCTTAGCACAGATACGCAGTATTTT